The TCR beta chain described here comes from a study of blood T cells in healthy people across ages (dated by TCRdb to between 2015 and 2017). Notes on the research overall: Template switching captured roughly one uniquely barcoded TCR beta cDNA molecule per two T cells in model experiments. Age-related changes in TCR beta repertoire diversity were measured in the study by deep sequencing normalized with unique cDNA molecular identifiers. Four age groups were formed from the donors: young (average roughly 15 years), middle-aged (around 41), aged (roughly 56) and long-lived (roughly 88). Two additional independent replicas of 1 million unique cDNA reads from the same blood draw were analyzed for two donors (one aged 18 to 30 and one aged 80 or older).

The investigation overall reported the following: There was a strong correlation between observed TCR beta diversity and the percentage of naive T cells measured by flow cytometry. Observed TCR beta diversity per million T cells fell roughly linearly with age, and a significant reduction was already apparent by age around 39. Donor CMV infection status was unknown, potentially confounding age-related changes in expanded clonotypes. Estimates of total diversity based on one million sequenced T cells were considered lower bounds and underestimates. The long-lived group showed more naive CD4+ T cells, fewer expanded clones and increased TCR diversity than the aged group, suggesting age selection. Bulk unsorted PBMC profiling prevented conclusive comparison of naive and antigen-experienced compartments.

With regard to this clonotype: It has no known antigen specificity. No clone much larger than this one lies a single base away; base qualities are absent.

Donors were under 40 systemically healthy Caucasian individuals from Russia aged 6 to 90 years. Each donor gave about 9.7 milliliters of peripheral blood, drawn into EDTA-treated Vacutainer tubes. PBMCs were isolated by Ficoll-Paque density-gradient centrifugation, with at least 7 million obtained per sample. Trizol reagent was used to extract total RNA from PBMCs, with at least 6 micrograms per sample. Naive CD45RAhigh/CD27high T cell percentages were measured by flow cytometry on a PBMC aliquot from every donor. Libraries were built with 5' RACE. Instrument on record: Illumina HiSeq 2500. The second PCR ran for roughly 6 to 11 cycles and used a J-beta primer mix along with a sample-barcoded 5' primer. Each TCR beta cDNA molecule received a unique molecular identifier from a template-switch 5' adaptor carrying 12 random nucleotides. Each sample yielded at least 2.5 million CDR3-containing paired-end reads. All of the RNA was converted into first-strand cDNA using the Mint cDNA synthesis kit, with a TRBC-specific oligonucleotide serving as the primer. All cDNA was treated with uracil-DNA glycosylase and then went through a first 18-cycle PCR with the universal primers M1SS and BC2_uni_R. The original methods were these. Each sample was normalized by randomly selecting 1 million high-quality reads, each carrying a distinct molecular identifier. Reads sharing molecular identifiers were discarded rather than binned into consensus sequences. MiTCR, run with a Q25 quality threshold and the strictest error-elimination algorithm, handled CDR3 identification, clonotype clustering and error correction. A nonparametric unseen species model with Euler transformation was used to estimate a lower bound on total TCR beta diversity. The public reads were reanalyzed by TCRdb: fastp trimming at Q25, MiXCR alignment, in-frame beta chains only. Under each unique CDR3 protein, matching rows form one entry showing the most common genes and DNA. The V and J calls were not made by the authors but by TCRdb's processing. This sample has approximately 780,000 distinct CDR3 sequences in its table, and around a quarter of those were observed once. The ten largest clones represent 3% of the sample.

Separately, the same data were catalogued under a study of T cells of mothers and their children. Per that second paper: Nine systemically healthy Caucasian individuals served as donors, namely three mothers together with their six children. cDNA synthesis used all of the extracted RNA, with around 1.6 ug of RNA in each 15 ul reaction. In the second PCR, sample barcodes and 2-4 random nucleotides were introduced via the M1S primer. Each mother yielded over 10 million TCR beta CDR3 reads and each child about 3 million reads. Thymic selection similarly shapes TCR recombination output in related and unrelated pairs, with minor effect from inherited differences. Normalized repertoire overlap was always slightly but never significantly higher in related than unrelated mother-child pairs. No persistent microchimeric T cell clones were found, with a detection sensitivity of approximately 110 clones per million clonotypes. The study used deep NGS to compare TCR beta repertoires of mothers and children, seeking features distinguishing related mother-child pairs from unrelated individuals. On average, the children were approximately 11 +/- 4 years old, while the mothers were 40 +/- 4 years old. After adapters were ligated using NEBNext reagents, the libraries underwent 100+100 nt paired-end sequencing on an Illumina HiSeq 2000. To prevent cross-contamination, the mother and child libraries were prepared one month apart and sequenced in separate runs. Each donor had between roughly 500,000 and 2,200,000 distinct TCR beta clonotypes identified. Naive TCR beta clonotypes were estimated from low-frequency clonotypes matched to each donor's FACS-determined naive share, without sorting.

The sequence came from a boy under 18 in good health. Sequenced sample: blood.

The nucleotides are TGTGCCAGCAGGCGGGGGCAAGGAGAGACCCAGTACTTC. This translates into CASRRGQGETQYF. The receptor chain draws on TRBV6-5 and TRBJ2-5; a tentative D call is TRBD2 (7 bases match). According to the germline V gene, CDR1 reads MNHEY and CDR2 reads SVGAGI. The germline ends are 12 bases apart after V is trimmed by 6 bases and J by 4 bases. The cysteine opens and the phenylalanine closes a CDR3 of 13 amino acids. Only the CDR3 DNA is retained, 39 bases long and in frame from the first base.